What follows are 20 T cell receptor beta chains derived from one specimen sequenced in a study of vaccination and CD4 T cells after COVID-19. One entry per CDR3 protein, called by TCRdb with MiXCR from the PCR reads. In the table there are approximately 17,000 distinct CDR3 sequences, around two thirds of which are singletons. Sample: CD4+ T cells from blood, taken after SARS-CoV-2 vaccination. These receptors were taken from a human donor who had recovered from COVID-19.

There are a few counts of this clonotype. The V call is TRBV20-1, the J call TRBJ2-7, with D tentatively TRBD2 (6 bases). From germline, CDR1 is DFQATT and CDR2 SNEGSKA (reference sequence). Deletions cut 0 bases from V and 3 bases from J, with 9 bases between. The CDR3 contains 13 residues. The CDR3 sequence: CSARETRVYEQYF. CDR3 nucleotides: TGCAGTGCTAGAGAGACTAGGGTCTACGAGCAGTACTTC.

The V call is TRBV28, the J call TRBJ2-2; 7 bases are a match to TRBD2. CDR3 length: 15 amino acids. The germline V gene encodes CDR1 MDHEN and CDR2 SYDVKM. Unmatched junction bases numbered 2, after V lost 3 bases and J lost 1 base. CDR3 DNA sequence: TGTGCCAGCAGTTTGCCTAGCGGGAACACCGGGGAGCTGTTTTTT. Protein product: CASSLPSGNTGELFF. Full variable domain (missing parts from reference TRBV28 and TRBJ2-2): DVKVTQSSRYLVKRTGEKVFLECVQDMDHENMFWYRQDPGLGLRLIYFSYDVKMKEKGDIPEGYSVSREKKERFSLILESASTNQTSMYLCASSLPSGNTGELFFGEGSRLTVL.

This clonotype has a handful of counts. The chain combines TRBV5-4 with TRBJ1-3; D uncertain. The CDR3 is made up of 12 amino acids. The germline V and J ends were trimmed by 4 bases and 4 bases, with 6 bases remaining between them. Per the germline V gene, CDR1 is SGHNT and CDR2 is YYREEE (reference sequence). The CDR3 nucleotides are TGTGCCAGCAGCGAACAGGGAAACACCATATATTTT. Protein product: CASSEQGNTIYF.

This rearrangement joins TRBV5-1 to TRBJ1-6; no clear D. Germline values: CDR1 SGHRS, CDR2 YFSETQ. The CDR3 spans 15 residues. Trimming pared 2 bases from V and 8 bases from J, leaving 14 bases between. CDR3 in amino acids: CASSFALRPYSPLHF. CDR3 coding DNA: TGCGCCAGCAGCTTCGCCCTAAGGCCGTATTCACCCCTCCACTTT.

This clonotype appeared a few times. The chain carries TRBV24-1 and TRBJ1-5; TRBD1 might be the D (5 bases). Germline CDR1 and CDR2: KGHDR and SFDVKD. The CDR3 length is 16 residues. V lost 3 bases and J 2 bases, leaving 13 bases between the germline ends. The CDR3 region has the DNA TGTGCCACCAGTGATCCAAGGGGTCGTGGCAATCAGCCCCAGCATTTT. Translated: CATSDPRGRGNQPQHF.

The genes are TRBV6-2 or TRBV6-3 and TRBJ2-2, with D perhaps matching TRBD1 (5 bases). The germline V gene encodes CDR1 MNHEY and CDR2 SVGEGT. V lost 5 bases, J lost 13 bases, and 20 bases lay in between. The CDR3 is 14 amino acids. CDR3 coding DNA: TGTGCCAGCAGTCGTAACAGGTTAGCCCCGGTGCTGTTTTTT. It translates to CASSRNRLAPVLFF.

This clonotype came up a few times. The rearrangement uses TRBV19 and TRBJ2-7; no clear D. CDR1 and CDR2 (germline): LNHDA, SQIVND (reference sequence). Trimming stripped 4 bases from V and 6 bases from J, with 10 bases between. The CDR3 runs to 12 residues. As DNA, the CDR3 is TGTGCCAGTAGTAACTCCCTGAGCGAGCAGTACTTC. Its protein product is CASSNSLSEQYF.

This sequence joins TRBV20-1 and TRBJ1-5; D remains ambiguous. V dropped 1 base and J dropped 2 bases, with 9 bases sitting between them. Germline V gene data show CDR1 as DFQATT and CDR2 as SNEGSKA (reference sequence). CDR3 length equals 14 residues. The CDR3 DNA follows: TGCAGTGCTAGAGCAGATGGGGGCAATCAGCCCCAGCATTTT. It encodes CSARADGGNQPQHF.

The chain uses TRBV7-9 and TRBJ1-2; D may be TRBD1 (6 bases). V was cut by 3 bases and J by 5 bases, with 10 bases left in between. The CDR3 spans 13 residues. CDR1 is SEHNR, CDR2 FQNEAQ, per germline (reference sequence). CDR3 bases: TGTGCCAGCAGCTTTGGACAGTTTTATGGCTACACCTTC. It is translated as CASSFGQFYGYTF.

The CDR3 is CSVTDPGRGRNIQYF. The CDR3, as DNA: TGCAGCGTTACCGATCCGGGCCGAGGGAGGAACATTCAGTACTTC. The rearrangement links TRBV29-1 to TRBJ2-4, with D perhaps matching TRBD2 (6 bases). V dropped 5 bases and J dropped 7 bases, with 21 bases sitting between them. Germline V gene lookup returns CDR1 SQVTM and CDR2 ANQGSEA. The CDR3 consists of 15 residues.

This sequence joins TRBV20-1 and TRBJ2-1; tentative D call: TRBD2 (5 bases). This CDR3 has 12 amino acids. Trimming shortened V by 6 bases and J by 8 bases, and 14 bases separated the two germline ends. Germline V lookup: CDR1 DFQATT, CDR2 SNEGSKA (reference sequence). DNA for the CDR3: TGCAGTGCGTACGGAACGGAGGATGAGCAGTTCTTC. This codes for CSAYGTEDEQFF.

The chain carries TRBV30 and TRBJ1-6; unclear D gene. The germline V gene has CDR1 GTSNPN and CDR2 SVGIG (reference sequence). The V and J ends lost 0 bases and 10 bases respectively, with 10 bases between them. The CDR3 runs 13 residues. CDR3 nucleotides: TGTGCCTGGAGTGTACATAAGGAATCACCCCTCCACTTT. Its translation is CAWSVHKESPLHF.

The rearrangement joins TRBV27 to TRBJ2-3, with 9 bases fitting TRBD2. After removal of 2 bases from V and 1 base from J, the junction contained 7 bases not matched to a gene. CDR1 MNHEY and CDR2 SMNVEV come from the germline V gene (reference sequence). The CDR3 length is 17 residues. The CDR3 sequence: CASSLRASGIGTDTQYF. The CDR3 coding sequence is TGTGCCAGCAGTTTAAGGGCTAGCGGGATTGGCACAGATACGCAGTATTTT.

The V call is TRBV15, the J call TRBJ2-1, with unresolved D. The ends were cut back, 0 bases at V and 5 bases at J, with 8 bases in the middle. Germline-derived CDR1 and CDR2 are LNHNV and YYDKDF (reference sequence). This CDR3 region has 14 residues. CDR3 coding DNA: TGTGCCACCAGCAGAGATGGCGCGGACAATGAGCAGTTCTTC. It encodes CATSRDGADNEQFF.

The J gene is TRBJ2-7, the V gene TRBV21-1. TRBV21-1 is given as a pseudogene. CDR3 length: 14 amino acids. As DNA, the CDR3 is TGTGCCAGCAGCGGAAAACAGAGCTCCTACGAGCAGTACTTC. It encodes CASSGKQSSYEQYF.

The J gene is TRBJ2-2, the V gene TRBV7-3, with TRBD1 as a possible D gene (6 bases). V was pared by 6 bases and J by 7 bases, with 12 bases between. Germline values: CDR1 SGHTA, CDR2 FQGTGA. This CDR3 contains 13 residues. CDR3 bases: TGTGCCAGCAGAGTAGGGGGAATCGGGGAGCTGTTTTTT. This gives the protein CASRVGGIGELFF.

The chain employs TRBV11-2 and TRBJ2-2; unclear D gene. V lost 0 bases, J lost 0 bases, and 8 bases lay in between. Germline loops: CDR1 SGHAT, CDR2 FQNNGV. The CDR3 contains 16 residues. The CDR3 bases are TGTGCCAGCAGCTTAGATCTGGGATCGAACACCGGGGAGCTGTTTTTT. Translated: CASSLDLGSNTGELFF.

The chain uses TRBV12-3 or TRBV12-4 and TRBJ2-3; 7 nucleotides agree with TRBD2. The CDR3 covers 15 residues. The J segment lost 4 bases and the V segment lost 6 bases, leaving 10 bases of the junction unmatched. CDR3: CASSHGGGRADTQYF. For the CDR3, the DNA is TGTGCCAGCAGCCACGGAGGCGGGAGAGCAGATACGCAGTATTTT.

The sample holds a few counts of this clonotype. Here the CDR3 reads CASSPPGGYGDSPLHF. The DNA of the CDR3 is TGTGCCAGCAGCCCCCCAGGCGGGTATGGAGATTCACCCCTCCACTTT. The V and J genes are TRBV7-2 and TRBJ1-6; D not certain. Trimming shortened V by 5 bases and J by 8 bases, and 19 bases separated the two germline ends. The CDR3 covers 16 residues. The germline gives CDR1 SGHTA, CDR2 FQGNSA.

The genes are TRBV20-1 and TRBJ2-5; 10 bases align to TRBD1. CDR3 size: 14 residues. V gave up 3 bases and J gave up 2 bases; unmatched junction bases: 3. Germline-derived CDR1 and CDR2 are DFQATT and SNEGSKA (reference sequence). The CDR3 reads CSARDRGRQETQYF. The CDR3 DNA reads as TGCAGTGCTAGGGACAGGGGGAGACAAGAGACCCAGTACTTC.